The 26 T cell receptor beta chains listed next were all sequenced from one sample in a study of T-cell memory formation after mild COVID-19. TCRdb recomputed calls from the 5' RACE reads with MiXCR, one row per CDR3 protein. The sample carries 360,000 or so distinct CDR3 sequences, 25% to 30% recorded once. The specimen was PBMCs or a T cell subset sorted from them (not recorded which). The receptors shown here come from an adult woman who had mild COVID-19 (a few samples of this study predate the infection). Cell type and time point are not known.

This clonotype was counted between two and nine times. V usage is TRBV18 and J usage is TRBJ1-1; no clear D gene. The CDR3 sequence is 14 residues long. CDR1 and CDR2 (germline): KGHSH, LQKENI. V gave up 4 bases and J gave up 3 bases, with 12 bases separating them. The CDR3 here is CASSLYSDDTEAFF. CDR3 bases: TGTGCCAGCTCACTTTATTCCGACGACACTGAAGCTTTCTTT.

This clonotype was observed a handful of times. This chain uses TRBV27 with TRBJ2-3, with 7 nucleotides matching TRBD2. The germline CDR1 and CDR2 sequences are MNHEY and SMNVEV (reference sequence). This CDR3 contains 16 residues. With 3 bases clipped from V and 0 bases from J, the junction kept 6 bases outside the gene matches. Here the CDR3 DNA reads TGTGCCAGCAGTTTGAGGGGAGGGGACAGCACAGATACGCAGTATTTT. Protein sequence: CASSLRGGDSTDTQYF.

The CDR3 region has the DNA TGTGCCAGCAGGGGGACTAGCGGAGTAAACTCCTACAATGAGCAGTTCTTC. As protein: CASRGTSGVNSYNEQFF. The chain employs TRBV6-2 or TRBV6-3 and TRBJ2-1, with TRBD2 identical over 11 bases. The V gene's germline CDR1 is MNHEY and CDR2 SVGEGT. The CDR3 sequence is 17 residues long. V lost 6 bases to trimming and J lost 0 bases; unmatched junction nucleotides: 7.

About this clonotype: The junction does not match germline at one end; this may be a read error. The V gene is TRBV4-2, the J gene TRBJ2-3, with a weak D call TRBD1 (6 bases). The CDR3 is 15 residues long. Germline-derived CDR1 and CDR2 are LGHNA and YNFKEQ. CDR3 amino acids: CARSQGQYSTDTQYF. The CDR3 DNA is TGTGCCAGAAGCCAAGGACAGTATAGCACAGATACGCAGTATTTT.

This chain joins TRBV5-6 and TRBJ1-5, with 8 bases fitting TRBD1. V shed 1 base and J 3 bases; nucleotides not matched to a gene: 9. CDR1 and CDR2 (germline): SGHDT, YYEEEE. The CDR3 sequence is 17 residues long. This CDR3 is CASSLSLAGGLNQPQHF. In nucleotides, the CDR3 is TGTGCCAGCAGCTTGTCGTTAGCAGGGGGCCTCAATCAGCCCCAGCATTTT.

The chain carries TRBV19 and TRBJ2-3; 8 nucleotides line up with TRBD2. CDR1 and CDR2 from the germline V gene are LNHDA and SQIVND (reference sequence). V gave up 1 base and J gave up 8 bases; unmatched junction bases: 14. The CDR3 covers 17 residues. This chain's CDR3 is CASSIVQRETLGATQYF. As DNA, the CDR3 is TGTGCCAGTAGTATAGTACAGCGGGAGACCCTTGGAGCTACGCAGTATTTT.

This clonotype was seen only a few times. V and J are TRBV7-9 and TRBJ2-7, with 7 bases aligning to TRBD1. Looked up from germline, CDR1 is SEHNR and CDR2 is FQNEAQ (reference sequence). The CDR3 extends over 16 amino acids. The J segment lost 4 bases and the V segment lost 2 bases, leaving 11 bases of the junction unmatched. Here the CDR3 DNA reads TGTGCCAGCAGCTTAACGACAGGGATAGTGGGATACGAGCAGTACTTC. Protein product: CASSLTTGIVGYEQYF.

This clonotype was counted between two and nine times. The chain links TRBV15 to TRBJ2-7, with unresolved D. The V and J ends lost 1 base and 2 bases respectively, with 15 bases between them. The CDR3 runs 16 residues. Germline V CDR1 and CDR2: LNHNV, YYDKDF (reference sequence). The CDR3 nucleotides are TGTGCCACCAGCAGAGTTCCTTCGGCGACCCCCTACGAGCAGTACTTC. Encoded protein: CATSRVPSATPYEQYF.

This clonotype was counted between two and nine times. The CDR3 DNA follows: TGTGCCAGCAGTTACTCCAACAGGGGGAGGCTCGAGCAGTACTTC. This sequence encodes CASSYSNRGRLEQYF. The chain uses TRBV6-5 and TRBJ2-7; 8 bases line up with TRBD1. The germline V gene has CDR1 MNHEY and CDR2 SVGAGI. The CDR3 contains 15 residues. Trimming removed 0 bases from V and 6 bases from J; junction bases left unmatched: 7.

The CDR3 spells CASSTRTGGFTDTQYF. CDR3 nucleotides: TGTGCCAGCAGCACCCGGACAGGGGGATTCACAGATACGCAGTATTTT. The V and J genes are TRBV7-8 and TRBJ2-3; 10 nucleotides line up with TRBD1. Looked up from germline, CDR1 is SGHVS and CDR2 is FQNEAQ. This CDR3 has 16 amino acids. Trimming at V came to 5 bases and at J to 2 bases, leaving 7 bases not matched to a gene. The full variable domain, its missing parts supplied by reference TRBV7-8 and TRBJ2-3, is GAGVSQSPRYKVAKRGQDVALRCDPISGHVSLFWYQQALGQGPEFLTYFQNEAQLDKSGLPSDRFFAERPEGSVSTLKIQRTQQEDSAVYLCASSTRTGGFTDTQYFGPGTRLTVL.

V gene TRBV24-1 combines with J gene TRBJ2-6; D is uncertain. V shed 1 base and J shed 0 bases, with 3 bases lying between them. The germline V gene encodes CDR1 KGHDR and CDR2 SFDVKD. CDR3 length equals 15 residues. CDR3 sequence reads: CATSDFRSGANVLTF. The DNA for the CDR3 is TGTGCCACCAGTGATTTCCGCTCTGGGGCCAACGTCCTGACTTTC.

This clonotype was seen a few times. This rearrangement joins TRBV10-3 to TRBJ2-2; 10 nucleotides line up with TRBD2. Germline assignment: CDR1 ENHRY and CDR2 SYGVKD. The CDR3 is 15 amino acids. The J segment lost 1 base and the V segment lost 4 bases, leaving 0 bases of the junction unmatched. The CDR3 is CAISVAGGNTGELFF. The CDR3 DNA follows: TGTGCCATCAGTGTAGCGGGGGGGAACACCGGGGAGCTGTTTTTT.

The chain joins TRBV21-1 to TRBJ2-3; the table's D gene call, TRBD1, was not cross checked with the DNA. TRBV21-1 is a known pseudogene. The CDR3 sequence is 14 residues long. Here the CDR3 reads CASSKVRVTDTQYF. In DNA form, the CDR3 reads TGTGCCAGCAGCAAAGTCAGGGTGACAGATACGCAGTATTTT.

This clonotype was seen a handful of times. The DNA is omitted, as the CDR3 cannot be located on it reliably, and the CDR3 follows TCRdb's listing. The chain is built from TRBV5-1 and TRBJ2-3; the DNA was not compared with TRBD1, the D call given in the table. The CDR3 is 14 amino acids long, termini counted. The germline V gene encodes CDR1 SGHRS and CDR2 YFSETQ. CDR3: CASSSGVGQGSRYF.

The chain links TRBV4-1 to TRBJ2-1; 8 nucleotides match TRBD1. The trim removed 4 bases at V and 9 bases at J, leaving 5 bases unmatched. Germline V lookup: CDR1 MGHRA, CDR2 YSYEKL. This CDR3 region has 13 residues. The CDR3 reads CASSPAGGTEQFF. The CDR3 nucleotides are TGCGCCAGCAGCCCCGCAGGGGGCACTGAGCAGTTCTTC.

The rearrangement links TRBV19 to TRBJ2-3, with 7 nucleotides matching TRBD2. V shed 3 bases and J 2 bases; nucleotides not matched to a gene: 8. The CDR3 contains 16 residues. CDR1 LNHDA and CDR2 SQIVND come from the germline V gene (reference sequence). The CDR3 DNA is TGTGCCAGTAGTATCACTGCTAGCGGATACACAGATACGCAGTATTTT. It is translated as CASSITASGYTDTQYF.

This clonotype turned up a few times. The rearrangement uses TRBV5-5 and TRBJ1-1; no clear D gene. The CDR3 is 17 residues long. Germline CDR1 reads SGHKS; CDR2 reads YYEKEE (reference sequence). Trimming pared 0 bases from V and 0 bases from J, leaving 15 bases between. Here the CDR3 reads CASSLENLHPMNTEAFF. In DNA, the CDR3 is TGTGCCAGCAGCTTGGAGAACCTCCACCCGATGAACACTGAAGCTTTCTTT. The complete variable domain, with remaining parts taken from reference TRBV5-5 and TRBJ1-1, reads DAGVTQSPTHLIKTRGQQVTLRCSPISGHKSVSWYQQVLGQGPQFIFQYYEKEERGRGNFPDRFSARQFPNYSSELNVNALLLGDSALYLCASSLENLHPMNTEAFFGQGTRLTVV.

The chain couples TRBV9 to TRBJ2-6; no clear D gene. The CDR3 contains 17 residues. Germline CDR1 and CDR2: SGDLS and YYNGEE. V was shortened by 4 bases and J by 0 bases, with 14 bases between the two germline ends. The CDR3 DNA reads TGTGCCAGCAGCCCTTTGGCAGAGCACTCTGGGGCCAACGTCCTGACTTTC. Its protein is CASSPLAEHSGANVLTF.

This clonotype has only one observation. At one of its ends the junction is not consistent with the germline gene, which may arise from a read error. The chain is built from TRBV6-5 and TRBJ1-1; unclear D gene. CDR3 length: 14 amino acids. Germline values: CDR1 MNHEY, CDR2 SVGAGI. CDR3 in DNA: TGTGACAGCAGTTACTCACGCGGTTACACTGAAGCTTTCTTT. It encodes CDSSYSRGYTEAFF.

In DNA form, the CDR3 reads TGTGCCAGCAGTTTAACAGGGGCCCCCGGGGAGCTGTTTTTT. It specifies CASSLTGAPGELFF. V usage is TRBV12-3 or TRBV12-4 and J usage is TRBJ2-2, with TRBD1 matching 7 bases. The CDR3 is 14 residues long. Trimming cost V 2 bases and J 6 bases; bases outside gene matches: 3.

The chain carries TRBV19 and TRBJ1-1; TRBD1 might be the D (5 bases). This CDR3 is built from 12 residues. V lost 5 bases and J lost 5, with 9 bases in between. Germline assignment: CDR1 LNHDA and CDR2 SQIVND (reference sequence). In DNA form, the CDR3 reads TGTGCCAGTAGTGGTCCAGGGACTGAAGCTTTCTTT. This sequence encodes CASSGPGTEAFF. Using reference TRBV19 and TRBJ1-1 for the parts outside the CDR3, the full variable domain is DGGITQSPKYLFRKEGQNVTLSCEQNLNHDAMYWYRQDPGQGLRLIYYSQIVNDFQKGDIAEGYSVSREKKESFPLTVTSAQKNPTAFYLCASSGPGTEAFFGQGTRLTVV.

This clonotype was seen a handful of times. V is TRBV24-1 and J is TRBJ2-3; D remains ambiguous. CDR1 KGHDR and CDR2 SFDVKD come from the germline V gene. CDR3 length equals 15 residues. Between the trimmed V and J ends, which lost 9 bases and 2 bases, there was a span of 17 bases. CDR3 sequence: CATDSRTDDTDTQYF. CDR3 nucleotides: TGTGCCACCGATTCTAGGACCGACGACACAGATACGCAGTATTTT.

This clonotype was found a few times. This chain links TRBV24-1 with TRBJ2-5, with D possibly TRBD2 on 6 matching bases. V lost 7 bases and J lost 2, with 16 bases in between. The CDR3 length is 15 residues. Germline values: CDR1 KGHDR, CDR2 SFDVKD. In DNA form, the CDR3 reads TGTGCCACCAGATCGGCCGAGGCGGGACAAGAGACCCAGTACTTC. Translated, it gives CATRSAEAGQETQYF.

This sequence joins TRBV2 and TRBJ1-4; 8 positions match TRBD1. The germline V gene encodes CDR1 SNHLY and CDR2 FYNNEI. CDR3 size: 15 residues. After removal of 6 bases from V and 12 bases from J, the junction contained 15 bases not matched to a gene. The CDR3 nucleotides are TGTGCCAGCAGCGGTGACAGGGGTCTAAATTGGGAACTGTTTTTT. Protein sequence: CASSGDRGLNWELFF.

There are a few counts of this clonotype. The genes are TRBV7-3 and TRBJ2-1, with D unresolved. The CDR3 is made up of 16 amino acids. Per the germline V gene, CDR1 is SGHTA and CDR2 is FQGTGA. The V end was cut by 2 bases, the J end by 4 bases, with 15 bases between. The CDR3 nucleotides read TGTGCCAGCAGCTTAGATATAGCTTCGTCTTACAATGAGCAGTTCTTC. This sequence encodes CASSLDIASSYNEQFF. Full variable domain (rest looked up from reference TRBV7-3 and TRBJ2-1): GAGVSQTPSNKVTEKGKYVELRCDPISGHTALYWYRQSLGQGPEFLIYFQGTGAADDSGLPNDRFFAVRPEGSVSTLKIQRTERGDSAVYLCASSLDIASSYNEQFFGPGTRLTVL.

This clonotype occurred a few times. The J gene is TRBJ1-5, the V gene TRBV6-2 or TRBV6-3, with 10 bases fitting TRBD1. Looked up from germline, CDR1 is MNHEY and CDR2 is SVGEGT. The CDR3 spans 15 residues. V trimming: 2 bases; J trimming: 5 bases; junction bases outside the gene matches: 3. The CDR3 DNA reads TGTGCCAGCAGTTACCGAGGGACAGGGGATCAGCCCCAGCATTTT. Protein sequence: CASSYRGTGDQPQHF.